This TCR beta chain was observed in a study of glioma-infiltrating T cells after dendritic cell vaccination. V lost 6 bases and J 4 bases, leaving 8 bases between the germline ends. This CDR3 has 12 residues. Germline CDR1 is MNHEY and CDR2 is SVGAGI. The time point here: after dendritic cell vaccination, including at tumor progression/relapse. Generated by immunoSEQ multiplex PCR, the TCRdb table keeps only in-frame clones and is missing some. The data contain 65,000 or so clones, around nine tenths of them singletons. This specimen consisted of blood, obtained after dendritic cell vaccination. This clonotype was sampled from a human donor with glioblastoma. The chain employs TRBV6-5 and TRBJ2-3, with a weak D call TRBD1 (6 bases). In DNA, the CDR3 is TGTGCCAGCAGGCAGGGGTCAGATACGCAGTATTTT. Translation gives CASRQGSDTQYF.